The rows below give T cell receptor beta chains drawn from one sample of a study of a mutant IDH1 vaccine in newly diagnosed glioma. Their target antigens are unknown. Produced via immunoSEQ multiplex PCR; TCRdb's table is partial and in-frame only. The sample has over 45,000 clones, roughly 80% seen once. The sequenced sample was PBMCs, obtained from a glioma patient whose treatment included an IDH1 peptide vaccine. Every receptor here comes from a woman aged 45-65 years with glioma. CDR3s include the opening cysteine and the closing phenylalanine or tryptophan. The D gene is left open where the match is weak. Clone size is shown for a subset of rows, as once, few, many or a class of expanded clone.

CDR3aa | CDR3nt | j_gene | d_gene | v_gene | abundance
CASSYKGEVEQYF | TGTGCCAGCAGTTACAAGGGGGAGGTCGAGCAGTACTTC | TRBJ2-7 | NA | TRBV6-5 | NA
CASSVVEGAGYTF | TGTGCCAGCAGCGTAGTGGAGGGGGCTGGCTACACCTTC | TRBJ1-2 | TRBD1 | TRBV9 | NA
CASSTGSGQRFEAFF | TGTGCCAGCAGCACGGGATCGGGACAGAGATTTGAAGCTTTCTTT | TRBJ1-1 | TRBD1 | TRBV11-2 | NA
CASSTRNWGGGNEAFF | TGTGCCAGCAGCACTCGTAACTGGGGGGGCGGAAATGAAGCTTTCTTT | TRBJ1-1 | NA | TRBV7-2 | NA
CASSQALGQKTSYNEQFF | TGCGCCAGCAGCCAAGCCCTGGGACAGAAAACGTCCTACAATGAGCAGTTCTTC | TRBJ2-1 | TRBD1 | TRBV4-1 | NA
CASPSIGRGATNEKLFF | TGTGCCAGCCCCTCGATAGGACGGGGGGCAACTAATGAAAAACTGTTTTTT | TRBJ1-4 | NA | TRBV7-8 | NA
CASTQGGRKLFF | TGTGCCAGCACCCAGGGGGGGCGAAAACTGTTTTTT | TRBJ1-4 | TRBD1 | TRBV25-1 | NA
CASSLEGPSEQYF | TGCGCCAGCAGCTTGGAGGGCCCCTCCGAGCAGTACTTC | TRBJ2-7 | NA | TRBV5-1 | NA
CALGRGASTDTQYF | TGTGCCCTGGGGAGGGGGGCAAGCACAGATACGCAGTATTTT | TRBJ2-3 | NA | TRBV5-6 | NA
CASSIRDRVLGNGYTF | TGTGCCAGTAGTATCCGGGACAGGGTCCTGGGAAATGGCTACACCTTC | TRBJ1-2 | TRBD1 | TRBV19 | once
CASSFGQGSGGYTF | TGTGCCAGCAGTTTCGGACAGGGTAGTGGTGGCTACACCTTC | TRBJ1-2 | TRBD1 | TRBV27 | NA
CSVPPRLAGGPGETQYF | TGCAGCGTCCCCCCCCGACTAGCGGGGGGGCCTGGGGAGACCCAGTACTTC | TRBJ2-5 | TRBD2 | TRBV29-1 | NA
CASSYSIFGTNTEAFF | TGTGCCAGCAGTTACTCGATTTTCGGTACGAACACTGAAGCTTTCTTT | TRBJ1-1 | NA | TRBV6-5 | NA
CASSLAAGSPLHF | TGTGCCAGCAGCTTGGCTGCGGGTTCACCCCTCCACTTT | TRBJ1-6 | NA | TRBV5-8 | NA
CASSPAFTGLGKDGYTF | TGTGCCAGCTCACCTGCGTTCACGGGGTTAGGTAAAGATGGCTACACCTTC | TRBJ1-2 | NA | TRBV18 | NA
CASSVDSRSNYGYTF | TGTGCCAGCAGTGTCGACTCCCGAAGTAACTATGGCTACACCTTC | TRBJ1-2 | NA | TRBV2 | NA
CASSLRGGSYNSPLHF | TGCGCCAGCAGCTTGAGAGGGGGCTCCTATAATTCACCCCTCCACTTT | TRBJ1-6 | NA | TRBV5-1 | NA
CASSLPPDGYTF | TGCGCCAGCAGCTTACCACCCGATGGCTACACCTTC | TRBJ1-2 | NA | TRBV5-1 | NA
CASSLPPGQSYGYTF | TGTGCCAGCTCCCTCCCCCCGGGACAGTCCTATGGCTACACCTTC | TRBJ1-2 | TRBD1 | TRBV18 | NA
CASSLKETQYF | TGCGCCAGCAGCTTAAAAGAGACCCAGTACTTC | TRBJ2-5 | NA | TRBV5-1 | NA